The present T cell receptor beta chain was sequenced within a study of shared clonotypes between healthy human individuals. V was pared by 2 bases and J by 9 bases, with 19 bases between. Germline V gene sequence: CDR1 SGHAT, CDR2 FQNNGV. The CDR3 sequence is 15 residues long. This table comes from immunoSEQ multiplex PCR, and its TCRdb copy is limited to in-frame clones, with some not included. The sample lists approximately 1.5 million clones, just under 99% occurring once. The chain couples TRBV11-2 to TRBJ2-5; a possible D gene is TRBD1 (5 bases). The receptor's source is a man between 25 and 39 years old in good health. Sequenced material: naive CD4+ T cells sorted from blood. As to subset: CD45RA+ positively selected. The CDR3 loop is CASSLTGAARAAQYF. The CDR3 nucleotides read TGTGCCAGCAGCTTAACTGGGGCCGCCAGGGCGGCCCAGTACTTC.